The clone carrying this T cell receptor beta chain was observed at least ten times. What it recognizes is unknown. The CDR3 has 16 residues. V was pared by 1 base and J by 7 bases, with 17 bases between. This entry belongs to a study of identical twins. MiXCR was run by TCRdb on the 5' RACE reads, yielding one entry per CDR3 protein. The sample has about 890,000 distinct CDR3 sequences, more than 9% seen once. Findings and limits, study-wide: For cord blood, abundant beta clonotypes had fewer insertions, unlike memory repertoires, which showed none.

The data were also submitted as part of a second study, on yellow fever vaccine responses in identical twins.

V usage is TRBV12-3 or TRBV12-4 and J usage is TRBJ1-5; D may be TRBD1 (5 bases). The receptor comes from a woman between 18 and 30 years old in good health. Sequenced sample: PBMCs. CDR3 in DNA: TGTGCCAGCAGTTTAGTTGTAGGGGCGGGCGGGCAGCCCCAGCATTTT. Translation: CASSLVVGAGGQPQHF.